This TCR beta chain originates from a study of shared clonotypes between healthy human individuals (dated by TCRdb to the early 2020s). Concerning the study at large: Three men and two women, aged 18 to 49 years, made up the cohort. Each donor's leukapheresis produced roughly between roughly 0.85 and 10 billion PBMCs. Different laboratories and diverse techniques were used to prepare libraries and sequence TCR repertoires, to increase sequencing depth and limit assay-specific biases. For each donor, CD4 naive and CD4 memory were each run on three plates, CD8 naive on two plates, and CD8 memory on one plate. Blood TCR repertoires of five healthy adults were deeply sequenced to estimate repertoire size and the extent of clonotype sharing between individuals. What the authors observed across the whole study: Higher generation probabilities were observed for clonotypes shared by all four sorted-subset donors than for non-shared clonotypes. Sampling was restricted to blood, and TCR repertoires in tissue are likely to differ from TCR repertoires in blood. Because the study included a small number of donors, the genetic and exposure-history diversity represented was limited. Pairwise subsampling led to the expectation that sequencing depth would affect the degree of clonotype sharing among donors. Rarefaction of sorted-subset datasets indicated incomplete sequencing despite the large sequencing depth. Estimated clonotype richness was generally larger for naive than for memory subsets. Sharing across a few donors was observed for approximately 4.6% of naive CD4, 3.5% of naive CD8, over 2% of memory CD4, and about 0.4% of memory CD8 clonotypes.

CD8 naive samples were CD45RO-negative cells positively selected for CCR7, giving a CD45RA+CCR7+ population that excluded TemRA cells. The donors were healthy, HIV-negative adults who had no recently reported acute infections or vaccinations. Every donor was a Caucasian adult living in Nashville, Tennessee, USA. After blood collection by leukapheresis, PBMCs were isolated using Ficoll-Histopaque density gradient centrifugation and then cryopreserved in the vapor phase of liquid nitrogen. Purity and quantity of every magnetically sorted T cell population were checked by analytical flow cytometry. Genomic DNA was isolated from each sorted fraction and quantified by UV absorbance on a Nanodrop 2000c. Using the deep immunoSEQ assay, multiplex PCR amplified TCR CDR3 regions from genomic DNA. For each cell subset, the extracted genomic DNA was distributed evenly across all wells of several immunoSEQ 96-well plates, and each plate served as one replicate. For sorted subsets, roughly 200 ng of genomic DNA, equivalent to 30,000 or so T cell genomes, went into each replicate PCR. The purified libraries were quantified using a Qubit 3.0 fluorometer, sized with a Bioanalyzer 2100, and then quantified again using the KAPA Library Quantification kit. A separate single-read 150-cycle Illumina NextSeq 550 flow cell was used to sequence each immunoSEQ 96-well plate. The source study handled its data this way. Because the immunoSEQ output included only junctional sequences and no quality scores, the filtering could not be the same as the filtering used for full-length reads. Sequences were annotated with PyIR, a Python wrapper for IgBLAST v1.9, using IMGT germline references to assign V/J genes and CDR3. Reads with weak V/J assignments (E-value above 1e-6), missing CDR3, stop codons, out-of-frame junctions, or ambiguous translated residues were removed. V3J clonotypes were defined as sequences sharing an identical inferred V gene, J gene, and CDR3 amino acid sequence. To compute the percentage overlap between repertoires, the number of shared unique clonotypes was divided by the size of the smaller repertoire. RTK rarefaction, the Chao1 estimator, and Recon v2.1 estimates of unobserved clonotypes were used to assess repertoire richness. OLGA was used to compute generation probabilities for all TCRbeta clonotypes that the gDNA method yielded from a few donors. Drawn from immuneACCESS, this table holds only the in-frame rearrangements with V and J called that TCRdb kept. Clones are partly lost; checked studies trace under half to an unresolved V gene and leave the rest unexplained. The V and J calls and clone size come from that table; D and trimming were worked out from the DNA. The sample profile shows more than 2 million clones; roughly 94% of them were found once. The top ten constitute roughly 1% of the sample.

This clone was seen a single time. It has no known antigen specificity. Base qualities are not recorded, but no much larger clone differs from it by a single base. The junction carries 9 bases between V and J, which are trimmed by 1 base and 2 bases respectively. Including the terminal cysteine and phenylalanine, the CDR3 comprises 15 residues. The kept DNA is CDR3 alone, 45 bases in frame from the first base. CDR1 is given as SGHAT and CDR2 as FQNNGV, both from the germline V gene. The chain is encoded by TRBV11-2 joined to TRBJ2-1; there is no confident call for the D gene. The sequenced material came from naive CD8+ T cells sorted from blood. Read against the paper, the sample's cell subset or site label means: CD45RA+CCR7+. This clonotype was obtained from a young man in good health. The DNA sequence follows: TGTGCCAGCAGCTTAGGGCTCTCGCCCTACAATGAGCAGTTCTTC. Translated, this gives CASSLGLSPYNEQFF.